These 29 T cell receptor beta chains were sequenced from one sample in a study of post-analysis software for immune sequencing data. Study results and caveats: TRBV5-6, TRBV5-1 and TRBV20-1 belonged to a set of a few TRBV segments that were more frequent in patients than controls.

cDNA libraries for TCR beta contained unique molecular identifiers. One entry per CDR3 protein, called by TCRdb with MiXCR from the PCR reads. In the table there are under 900,000 distinct CDR3 sequences, approximately 50% of which are singletons. Antigens of these TCRs are unknown. The sample comprised blood. These receptors were obtained from a girl aged 10-17 years with multiple sclerosis.

This clonotype was counted once. J is TRBJ2-4 and V is TRBV11-1; D is unresolved. TRBJ2-5 explains the end of the DNA better; the J call may be wrong. CDR1 is SGHAT, CDR2 FQDESV, per germline (reference sequence). The CDR3 runs to 14 residues. The CDR3: CATASRYGQETQYF. The DNA for the CDR3 is TGTGCCACCGCATCCCGATATGGGCAAGAGACCCAGTACTTC.

CDR3 sequence: CASKGRANYGYTF. The CDR3 DNA reads as TGTGCCAGCAAGGGACGCGCTAACTATGGCTACACCTTC. This sequence joins TRBV7-2 and TRBJ1-2; a possible D gene is TRBD1 (5 bases). CDR1 and CDR2 from the germline V gene are SGHTA and FQGNSA. The CDR3 totals 13 residues. V dropped 7 bases and J dropped 0 bases, with 9 bases sitting between them.

The J gene is TRBJ1-2, the V gene TRBV7-9; D is unresolved. Germline CDR1 reads SEHNR; CDR2 reads FQNEAQ (reference sequence). The CDR3 spans 15 residues. V dropped 5 bases and J dropped 4 bases, with 17 bases sitting between them. CDR3 DNA: TGTGCCAGCAGCCTAGATACACCGGAACCCTATGGCTACACCTTC. Protein: CASSLDTPEPYGYTF. The full variable domain, with the rest looked up from reference TRBV7-9 and TRBJ1-2, is DTGVSQNPRHKITKRGQNVTFRCDPISEHNRLYWYRQTLGQGPEFLTYFQNEAQLEKSRLLSDRFSAERPKGSFSTLEIQRTEQGDSAMYLCASSLDTPEPYGYTFGSGTRLTVV.

The chain uses TRBV2 and TRBJ2-3; 10 nucleotides match TRBD2. Germline-derived CDR1 and CDR2 are SNHLY and FYNNEI. V lost 7 bases to trimming and J lost 4 bases; unmatched junction nucleotides: 8. This CDR3 has 15 amino acids. For the CDR3, the DNA is TGTGCCAGCAACATCCTAGCGGGGGTGGCAGATACGCAGTATTTT. It codes for CASNILAGVADTQYF.

V usage is TRBV14 and J usage is TRBJ2-1; D uncertain. Germline V gives CDR1 SGHDN, CDR2 FVKESK. This CDR3 comprises 15 residues. Between the trimmed V and J ends, which lost 1 base and 0 bases, there was a span of 7 bases. CDR3 region: CASSQGDHSYNEQFF. In nucleotides, the CDR3 is TGTGCCAGCAGCCAAGGAGACCACTCCTACAATGAGCAGTTCTTC.

This clonotype was recorded a few times. This chain joins TRBV20-1 and TRBJ2-1; 12 bases line up with TRBD2. The V gene's germline CDR1 is DFQATT and CDR2 SNEGSKA (reference sequence). The CDR3 consists of 17 residues. V dropped 4 bases and J dropped 7; count of bases not matched to a gene: 14. CDR3 protein: CSAITSGRRRGGNEQFF. The CDR3, as DNA: TGCAGTGCTATTACTAGCGGGAGGAGGAGAGGAGGAAATGAGCAGTTCTTC.

The J gene is TRBJ2-1, the V gene TRBV25-1; maybe TRBD2 (6 bases). From germline, CDR1 is MGHDK and CDR2 SYGVNS. Trimming stripped 6 bases from V and 0 bases from J, with 15 bases between. The CDR3 sequence is 16 residues long. DNA for the CDR3: TGTGCCAGCAGCGGTGGCGGGGCGGGCTCCTACAATGAGCAGTTCTTC. This codes for CASSGGGAGSYNEQFF.

The genes are TRBV7-6 and TRBJ2-3; 7 bases align to TRBD2. Germline values: CDR1 SGHVS, CDR2 FNYEAQ. Unmatched junction bases numbered 8, after V lost 5 bases and J lost 0 bases. The CDR3 consists of 16 residues. This CDR3 is CASSPTPSGSTDTQYF. The CDR3 coding sequence is TGTGCCAGCAGCCCAACCCCTAGCGGTAGCACAGATACGCAGTATTTT.

The rearrangement uses TRBV5-5 and TRBJ1-2; D not certain. The CDR3 extends over 14 amino acids. Trimming stripped 4 bases from V and 3 bases from J, with 13 bases between. The germline gives CDR1 SGHKS, CDR2 YYEKEE (reference sequence). CDR3 nucleotide sequence: TGTGCCAGCAGCCCGGACTCCTGGGACTATGGCTACACCTTC. Protein sequence: CASSPDSWDYGYTF.

This clonotype was seen a few times. The chain has TRBV5-1 and TRBJ2-5, with TRBD1 as a possible D gene (5 bases). The end of the DNA is better explained by TRBJ2-7, so the J call may be wrong. Germline V CDR1 and CDR2: SGHRS, YFSETQ. This CDR3 has 14 residues. In DNA form, the CDR3 reads TGCGCCAGCAGCGATATCTCCCAGGGTCCCGAGCAGTACTTC. Amino acid sequence: CASSDISQGPEQYF.

V gene TRBV29-1 combines with J gene TRBJ2-7; the match to TRBD1 covers 10 bases. The DNA end favors TRBJ2-5, so the J call may be wrong. The CDR3 spans 13 residues. Per the germline V gene, CDR1 is SQVTM and CDR2 is ANQGSEA. In DNA form, the CDR3 reads TGCAGCGTGGGACAGGGGAAAAAAGAGACCCAGTACTTC. Residues: CSVGQGKKETQYF.

The CDR3 nucleotides are TGTGCCAGCAGCTTAGTAGGAGGGGGCTATGGCTACACCTTC. Protein product: CASSLVGGGYGYTF. The chain joins TRBV7-2 to TRBJ1-2; D might be TRBD1 (6 bases). This CDR3 has 14 amino acids. With 1 base removed from V and 4 bases from J, the gap between germline ends came to 10 bases. Germline-derived CDR1 and CDR2 are SGHTA and FQGNSA.

The chain combines TRBV3-1 with TRBJ2-6; D might be TRBD1 (5 bases). V lost 0 bases to trimming and J lost 0 bases, with 15 bases between them. This CDR3 comprises 19 residues. The germline V gene has CDR1 LGHDT and CDR2 YNNKEL (reference sequence). CDR3 sequence: CASSQDDAGFLSGANVLTF. The CDR3 DNA is TGTGCCAGCAGCCAAGATGACGCAGGGTTCCTCTCTGGGGCCAACGTCCTGACTTTC. The entire variable domain, with the rest obtained from reference TRBV3-1 and TRBJ2-6, is as follows: DTAVSQTPKYLVTQMGNDKSIKCEQNLGHDTMYWYKQDSKKFLKIMFSYNNKELIINETVPNRFSPKSPDKAHLNLHINSLELGDSAVYFCASSQDDAGFLSGANVLTFGAGSRLTVL.

The chain carries TRBV6-6 and TRBJ2-4, with a weak D call TRBD1 (6 bases). The CDR3 totals 16 residues. Trimming stripped 6 bases from V and 0 bases from J, with 15 bases between. Germline CDR1 MNHNY, CDR2 SVGAGI (reference sequence). CDR3 nucleotides: TGTGCCAGCAGCAATTCCGGGACACTAGCCAAAAACATTCAGTACTTC. This sequence encodes CASSNSGTLAKNIQYF.

The chain carries TRBV11-2 and TRBJ2-1, with TRBD1 matching 10 bases. The CDR3 has 16 residues. Losses at the gene ends were 5 bases for V and 9 bases for J; bases not matched to a gene: 13. The V gene's germline CDR1 is SGHAT and CDR2 FQNNGV. This CDR3 is CASSQNPGTGVSEQFF. As DNA, the CDR3 is TGTGCCAGCAGCCAAAATCCCGGGACAGGGGTGAGTGAGCAGTTCTTC.

The rearrangement links TRBV5-1 to TRBJ2-7; TRBD1 matches at 10 bases. Germline trimming cut 4 bases from V and 3 bases from J; bases unmatched to any gene: 7. Germline CDR1 and CDR2: SGHRS and YFSETQ. The CDR3 consists of 15 residues. The CDR3 region is CASSTGQGTHYEQYF. DNA of the CDR3: TGCGCCAGCAGCACGGGACAGGGGACACACTACGAGCAGTACTTC.

This clonotype showed up just a few times. The gene calls are TRBV9 and TRBJ2-4; a weak D match, TRBD2 (6 bases). The J call may be incorrect, as the DNA end agrees better with TRBJ2-7. Germline V CDR1 and CDR2: SGDLS, YYNGEE. This CDR3 region has 16 residues. The CDR3 reads CASSVAPHGGSYEQYF. The CDR3 DNA sequence: TGTGCCAGCAGCGTAGCCCCGCACGGGGGATCCTACGAGCAGTACTTC.

A few counts support this clonotype. J is TRBJ2-3 and V is TRBV3-1; tentative D call: TRBD2 (6 bases). Trimming removed 4 bases at V and 2 bases at J, with 19 bases between. The CDR3 covers 17 residues. Per the germline V gene, CDR1 is LGHDT and CDR2 is YNNKEL (reference sequence). DNA of the CDR3: TGTGCCAGCAGCCGCTCGGGAGAAGGGCAATTCACAGATACGCAGTATTTT. This codes for CASSRSGEGQFTDTQYF.

This clonotype has only one observation. The chain carries TRBV11-1 and TRBJ2-3, with D unresolved. Trimming cost V 0 bases and J 2 bases, with 9 bases left between them. This CDR3 region has 15 residues. Germline V gene sequence: CDR1 SGHAT, CDR2 FQDESV (reference sequence). The CDR3 loop reads CASSLALPTTDTQYF. The CDR3, as DNA: TGTGCCAGCAGCTTAGCGTTGCCTACCACAGATACGCAGTATTTT.

The chain's CDR3 is CASSQDPHRETQYF. CDR3 nucleotides: TGTGCCAGCAGCCAGGATCCCCATCGGGAGACCCAGTACTTC. The chain recombines TRBV14 with TRBJ2-5; no firm D call. This CDR3 is built from 14 residues. V was clipped by 3 bases and J by 5 bases, with 13 bases between them. CDR1 is SGHDN, CDR2 FVKESK, per germline.

V gene TRBV6-2 or TRBV6-3 combines with J gene TRBJ2-1; D not certain. Trimming cost V 6 bases and J 4 bases, with 13 bases left between them. Germline V gene lookup returns CDR1 MNHEY and CDR2 SVGEGT. The CDR3 extends over 14 amino acids. CDR3 sequence reads: CASSLSSGYNEQFF. The CDR3 region has the DNA TGTGCCAGCAGCCTAAGTTCTGGATACAATGAGCAGTTCTTC.

This clonotype was picked up one time. The chain carries TRBV11-2 and TRBJ2-1; tentatively, D is TRBD2 (6 bases). Per the germline V gene, CDR1 is SGHAT and CDR2 is FQNNGV. The CDR3 is made up of 15 amino acids. V was pared by 4 bases and J by 14 bases, with 24 bases between. The CDR3 coding sequence is TGTGCCAGCAGCTCATTGCGACTAGACGCGTCTCAAAAGTTCTTC. It translates to CASSSLRLDASQKFF.

The chain uses TRBV12-3 or TRBV12-4 and TRBJ1-4; the D gene is possibly TRBD1 (5 bases). Trimming took off 2 bases at V and 6 bases at J, with 16 bases between the two ends. The CDR3 runs to 16 residues. The CDR3 DNA sequence: TGTGCCAGCAGTTTAAGGGGCCGTGGTCGCGATGAAAAACTGTTTTTT. Its translation is CASSLRGRGRDEKLFF.

This chain links TRBV7-2 with TRBJ2-1; 13 bases match TRBD2. The CDR3 is 17 amino acids. The V and J ends lost 1 base and 3 bases, in that order; junction bases with no gene match: 3. The germline V gene has CDR1 SGHTA and CDR2 FQGNSA. This chain's CDR3 is CASSLGTSGGNYNEQFF. The CDR3 DNA follows: TGTGCCAGCAGCTTAGGGACTAGCGGGGGAAACTACAATGAGCAGTTCTTC.

The V call is TRBV7-3, the J call TRBJ2-1; D may be TRBD2 (6 bases). V gave up 2 bases and J gave up 7 bases, with 15 bases separating them. Germline loops: CDR1 SGHTA, CDR2 FQGTGA. The CDR3 spans 15 residues. CDR3 DNA sequence: TGTGCCAGCAGCTTATTGGGACTCTCGGGGAATGAGCAGTTCTTC. It codes for CASSLLGLSGNEQFF. The variable domain in full, with the rest retrieved from reference TRBV7-3 and TRBJ2-1, is GAGVSQTPSNKVTEKGKYVELRCDPISGHTALYWYRQSLGQGPEFLIYFQGTGAADDSGLPNDRFFAVRPEGSVSTLKIQRTERGDSAVYLCASSLLGLSGNEQFFGPGTRLTVL.

This clonotype was seen just once. The chain couples TRBV10-1 to TRBJ2-3; D remains unclear. This CDR3 comprises 13 residues. Per germline, CDR1 WNHNN and CDR2 SYGVQD (reference sequence). V gave up 6 bases and J gave up 8 bases, with 15 bases separating them. The CDR3 DNA is TGCGCCAGCAGGGAGAGCAAGCCGGGTACGCAGTATTTT. This encodes CASRESKPGTQYF.

CDR3 nucleotide sequence: TGTGCCATCAGTGAGCGGACTAGCGGATGGAGCTCCTACAATGAGCAGTTCTTC. Protein product: CAISERTSGWSSYNEQFF. The chain carries TRBV10-3 and TRBJ2-1; 10 bases are a match to TRBD2. Germline values: CDR1 ENHRY, CDR2 SYGVKD. V was clipped by 2 bases and J by 0 bases; unmatched bases: 7. This CDR3 comprises 18 residues.

The chain combines TRBV7-2 with TRBJ2-3, with D maybe TRBD2 (5 bases). The CDR3 loop spans 14 amino acids. Deletions cut 8 bases from V and 4 bases from J, with 16 bases between. Germline CDR1 is SGHTA and CDR2 is FQGNSA. The CDR3 reads CASRPIGSADTQYF. In DNA, the CDR3 is TGTGCCAGCCGCCCGATTGGGAGCGCAGATACGCAGTATTTT. Together with reference TRBV7-2 and TRBJ2-3, the CDR3 gives the full variable domain: GAGVSQSPSNKVTEKGKDVELRCDPISGHTALYWYRQSLGQGLEFLIYFQGNSAPDKSGLPSDRFSAERTGGSVSTLTIQRTQQEDSAVYLCASRPIGSADTQYFGPGTRLTVL.

A few counts support this clonotype. The chain uses TRBV29-1 and TRBJ2-5; D tentatively reads TRBD1 or TRBD2 (5 bases each). The germline V gene encodes CDR1 SQVTM and CDR2 ANQGSEA. This CDR3 contains 15 residues. V shed 6 bases and J shed 9 bases, with 26 bases lying between them. The CDR3 is CSVEGQRGVFSAQYF. CDR3 DNA sequence: TGCAGCGTCGAGGGGCAGAGGGGCGTATTTTCGGCCCAGTACTTC.